These 24 T cell receptor beta chains were all obtained from the same sample, sequenced in a study of sequential checkpoint blockade in melanoma. Method: immunoSEQ multiplex PCR; TCRdb's copy keeps in-frame clones and lacks some. The sample includes roughly 18,000 clones, about 69% seen only once; the top ten take over 15%. The treatment denotes: randomized to nivolumab then ipilimumab (arm A) or the reverse (arm B). The sequencing used CD8+ T cells sorted from blood (inferred from file names), collected from a patient given nivolumab and ipilimumab in sequence. The origin of the receptors is a human donor with melanoma.

The chain joins TRBV7-3 to TRBJ1-2; TRBD1 matches at 8 bases. The CDR3 covers 14 residues. With V trimmed by 5 bases and J by 6 bases, 8 bases remained unmatched. Germline loops: CDR1 SGHTA, CDR2 FQGTGA. CDR3: CASSPHQGANGYTF. DNA for the CDR3: TGTGCCAGCAGCCCTCATCAGGGGGCGAATGGCTACACCTTC.

The chain is built from TRBV2 and TRBJ2-1; 8 bases map to TRBD1. The CDR3 has 14 amino acids. CDR1 is SNHLY, CDR2 FYNNEI, per germline. V lost 6 bases to trimming and J lost 1 base; unmatched junction nucleotides: 2. CDR3 sequence: CASSRQGSYNEQFF. DNA for the CDR3: TGTGCCAGCAGCCGACAGGGGTCCTACAATGAGCAGTTCTTC. The whole variable domain, remainder taken from reference TRBV2 and TRBJ2-1, is EPEVTQTPSHQVTQMGQEVILRCVPISNHLYFYWYRQILGQKVEFLVSFYNNEISEKSEIFDDQFSVERPDGSNFTLKIRSTKLEDSAMYFCASSRQGSYNEQFFGPGTRLTVL.

Relative to its sample, this clone is medium-sized. This chain links TRBV27 with TRBJ2-1, with 9 nucleotides matching TRBD2. The CDR3 is 16 amino acids. V shed 0 bases, J shed 3 bases, and the junction held 3 bases outside the gene matches. The germline V gene encodes CDR1 MNHEY and CDR2 SMNVEV (reference sequence). The CDR3, as DNA: TGTGCCAGCAGTTTATCAGGCGGGGGGGACTACAATGAGCAGTTCTTC. Translating gives CASSLSGGGDYNEQFF.

This chain connects TRBV7-9 to TRBJ2-1; 7 bases map to TRBD1. Germline V gene data show CDR1 as SEHNR and CDR2 as FQNEAQ (reference sequence). After removal of 5 bases from V and 6 bases from J, the junction contained 4 bases not matched to a gene. The CDR3 has 13 residues. Written as DNA, the CDR3 is TGTGCCAGCAGCCAACGACAGGGCAATGAGCAGTTCTTC. Its protein product is CASSQRQGNEQFF.

The chain is built from TRBV10-2 and TRBJ2-5; tentative D call: TRBD1 (5 bases). V was cut by 0 bases and J by 5 bases, with 10 bases left in between. The CDR3 has 14 amino acids. Germline V gives CDR1 WSHSY, CDR2 SAAADI. CDR3 sequence: CASSESRGRETQYF. For the CDR3, the DNA is TGCGCCAGCAGTGAGTCTAGGGGAAGGGAGACCCAGTACTTC.

The CDR3 bases are TGTGCCAGCAGCGTAAACCTGAGAAGGGGACAGGAAAGAAACACCATATATTTT. Amino acid sequence: CASSVNLRRGQERNTIYF. V is TRBV9 and J is TRBJ1-3; TRBD1 agrees at 8 bases. J lost 5 bases, V lost 1 base, and 14 bases had no gene match. CDR3 size: 18 residues. Germline CDR1 is SGDLS and CDR2 is YYNGEE.

The rearrangement uses TRBV6-1 and TRBJ2-1; D not certain. The CDR3 contains 13 residues. Trimming removed 6 bases at V and 4 bases at J, with 10 bases between. Germline V CDR1 and CDR2: MNHNS, SASEGT. CDR3 in DNA: TGTGCCAGCAGCCTCTATAATTACAATGAGCAGTTCTTC. Translated, it gives CASSLYNYNEQFF.

The genes are TRBV19 and TRBJ2-7; 7 bases match TRBD1. The V segment lost 6 bases and the J segment 3 bases; nucleotides outside the gene matches: 2. CDR1 and CDR2 from the germline V gene are LNHDA and SQIVND (reference sequence). The CDR3 runs to 12 residues. The CDR3 reads CASSPGGYEQYF. CDR3 in DNA: TGTGCCAGTAGCCCAGGGGGCTACGAGCAGTACTTC.

The chain combines TRBV6-5 with TRBJ1-2; D is unclear. Germline V CDR1 and CDR2: MNHEY, SVGAGI. Between the trimmed V and J ends, which lost 0 bases and 0 bases, there was a span of 11 bases. The CDR3 is 16 residues long. CDR3 sequence: CASSYSNLGANYGYTF. The DNA of the CDR3 is TGTGCCAGCAGTTACTCTAATTTGGGAGCTAACTATGGCTACACCTTC.

This chain uses TRBV5-6 with TRBJ1-2, with 9 bases aligning to TRBD1. CDR1 is SGHDT, CDR2 YYEEEE, per germline. The CDR3 spans 15 residues. V lost 1 base and J lost 4; bases outside the gene matches: 5. Here the CDR3 reads CASSLRGQGIYGYTF. In nucleotides, the CDR3 is TGTGCCAGCAGCTTGAGGGGACAGGGTATCTATGGCTACACCTTC.

The V gene is TRBV2, the J gene TRBJ1-5; TRBD1 matches at 7 bases. Per germline, CDR1 SNHLY and CDR2 FYNNEI. The CDR3 consists of 14 residues. Germline trimming cut 8 bases from V and 0 bases from J; bases unmatched to any gene: 4. CDR3 in amino acids: CASSQGSSNQPQHF. The DNA for the CDR3 is TGTGCCAGCTCACAGGGGAGTAGCAATCAGCCCCAGCATTTT.

This chain joins TRBV9 and TRBJ2-7; TRBD1 aligns across 8 bases. Looked up from germline, CDR1 is SGDLS and CDR2 is YYNGEE. V trimming: 5 bases; J trimming: 6 bases; junction bases outside the gene matches: 10. The CDR3 totals 14 residues. The CDR3 region is CASSLREQGGEQYF. As DNA, the CDR3 is TGTGCCAGCAGTCTCCGGGAACAGGGGGGCGAGCAGTACTTC.

This chain joins TRBV28 and TRBJ2-2; 9 positions match TRBD1. The ends lost 5 bases at V and 4 bases at J; junction bases unmatched: 8. Germline V gene sequence: CDR1 MDHEN, CDR2 SYDVKM. The CDR3 is made up of 16 amino acids. The CDR3, as DNA: TGTGCCAGCAGTCTCCCGACAGGGGGTGGCACCGGGGAGCTGTTTTTT. This sequence encodes CASSLPTGGGTGELFF.

This clone was recorded a few times. The chain joins TRBV7-8 to TRBJ2-5, with a weak D call TRBD1 (5 bases). The CDR3 length is 16 residues. Trimming removed 2 bases at V and 4 bases at J, with 17 bases between. CDR1 and CDR2 from the germline V gene are SGHVS and FQNEAQ. CDR3 sequence reads: CASSLRGSSRRETQYF. CDR3 sequence (DNA): TGTGCCAGCAGCTTAAGGGGCAGCTCAAGACGAGAGACCCAGTACTTC.

As to this clone: One end of the junction fails to match germline, which may point to a read error. This rearrangement joins TRBV4-1 to TRBJ2-5; 10 nucleotides line up with TRBD2. This CDR3 is 15 amino acids long. Germline lookup yields CDR1 MGHRA and CDR2 YSYEKL. The CDR3 nucleotides are TGTGCCAGCAGCCAAGAGCGGGGGGGCCAAGAGACCCAGTACTTC. It is translated as CASSQERGGQETQYF.

For the CDR3, the DNA is TGCGCCAGCAGCCAGTTTCCGGGGGGGAACACCGGGGAGCTGTTTTTT. It is translated as CASSQFPGGNTGELFF. This chain joins TRBV4-1 and TRBJ2-2; 7 bases line up with TRBD2. Germline CDR1 is MGHRA and CDR2 is YSYEKL. The CDR3 sequence is 16 residues long. The V segment lost 3 bases and the J segment 1 base; nucleotides outside the gene matches: 5.

The chain recombines TRBV27 with TRBJ1-1; D call uncertain. V was clipped by 2 bases and J by 0 bases, with 7 bases between them. The CDR3 has 14 amino acids. In germline, CDR1 is MNHEY, CDR2 SMNVEV (reference sequence). The CDR3 nucleotides read TGTGCCAGCAGTTTAACAGTAATGAACACTGAAGCTTTCTTT. Amino acid sequence: CASSLTVMNTEAFF.

Of note for this clone: A far larger clone lies a single base away; this is likely a read error. The chain combines TRBV4-1 with TRBJ1-1, with a tentative D call TRBD1 (6 bases). The germline V gene encodes CDR1 MGHRA and CDR2 YSYEKL. CDR3 length equals 13 residues. The CDR3 DNA reads as TGCGCCCGCAGCCAAGATCGGGGGGCCGAAGCTTTCTTT. Its translation: CARSQDRGAEAFF.

The chain employs TRBV5-4 and TRBJ1-1; possibly TRBD1 for D (5 bases). Trimming took off 0 bases at V and 4 bases at J, with 13 bases between the two ends. Germline V gene lookup returns CDR1 SGHNT and CDR2 YYREEE (reference sequence). This CDR3 region has 15 residues. The CDR3, as DNA: TGTGCCAGCAGCTTGGAGAAGGGGTGGGGCACTGAAGCTTTCTTT. Its translation is CASSLEKGWGTEAFF.

This clone was picked up a small number of times. This chain uses TRBV5-1 with TRBJ2-7, with D tentatively TRBD2 (5 bases). The CDR3 consists of 16 residues. Trimming stripped 4 bases from V and 3 bases from J, with 20 bases between. Germline CDR1 and CDR2: SGHRS and YFSETQ. CDR3 DNA sequence: TGCGCCAGCAGCCCATACGTTGGAGGTTCGAACTACGAGCAGTACTTC. It is translated as CASSPYVGGSNYEQYF.

The V gene is TRBV28, the J gene TRBJ2-7; 7 bases map to TRBD2. The CDR3 totals 15 residues. J lost 0 bases, V lost 0 bases, and 2 bases had no gene match. Germline V gives CDR1 MDHEN, CDR2 SYDVKM. The CDR3 sequence: CASSLWGGSSYEQYF. The CDR3 DNA is TGTGCCAGCAGTTTATGGGGGGGGAGCTCCTACGAGCAGTACTTC.

The rearrangement uses TRBV25-1 and TRBJ2-1; weak D call: TRBD2 (5 bases). The CDR3 runs to 17 residues. Germline V lookup: CDR1 MGHDK, CDR2 SYGVNS. V lost 1 base, J lost 5 bases, and 18 bases lay in between. CDR3 sequence: CASSESFVRRGNNEQFF. In nucleotides, the CDR3 is TGTGCCAGCAGTGAATCCTTTGTTCGAAGAGGGAACAATGAGCAGTTCTTC.

The chain recombines TRBV7-9 with TRBJ2-1; 11 nucleotides match TRBD2. The CDR3 length is 14 residues. Per germline, CDR1 SEHNR and CDR2 FQNEAQ (reference sequence). The V gene end was trimmed by 5 bases and the J gene end by 7 bases; junction bases not matched to a gene: 4. The CDR3 sequence is CASSPGTSGNEQFF. CDR3 coding DNA: TGTGCCAGCAGCCCCGGGACTAGCGGAAATGAGCAGTTCTTC.

By share, this clone ranks as medium-sized (0.01 to 0.1%). The chain uses TRBV4-1 and TRBJ2-7, with 9 bases identical to TRBD1. V lost 1 base to trimming and J lost 3 bases; unmatched junction nucleotides: 13. The CDR3 has 18 residues. The germline CDR1 and CDR2 sequences are MGHRA and YSYEKL. This CDR3 reads CASSQVHSGTGIGYEQYF. CDR3 nucleotides: TGCGCCAGCAGCCAAGTTCACTCGGGGACAGGGATTGGCTACGAGCAGTACTTC.